A selection of T cell receptor beta chains follows, all from one sample in a study of OX40 agonist ivuxolimab in advanced cancers. The data were produced by immunoSEQ multiplex PCR, yet TCRdb's version contains in-frame clones alone and is incomplete. The table shows more than 65,000 clones, with 70% to 85% occurring only once. The sequencing here drew on CD4+ or CD8+ T cells sorted from blood, taken in a trial of the OX40 agonist ivuxolimab. The receptors derive from an adult with an advanced solid tumor such as melanoma, head and neck, liver or kidney cancer. The CDR3 runs from the conserved cysteine through the conserved F or W. D genes are given only for firm matches. Size values are once, few and many counts, or a class for expanded clones, and some rows have none.

D: TRBD1
size: -
V: TRBV5-1
J: TRBJ1-2
CDR3: CASSRGATGGEKNYGYTF
DNA: TGCGCCAGCAGCCGAGGGGCGACAGGGGGCGAAAAAAACTATGGCTACACCTTC

D: TRBD1
size: few
V: TRBV6-5
J: TRBJ1-2
CDR3: CASSSQGAGYTF
DNA: TGTGCCAGCAGTTCGCAGGGGGCTGGCTACACCTTC

D: -
size: -
V: TRBV6-1
J: TRBJ2-5
CDR3: CAITNQLEEETQYF
DNA: TGTGCCATTACGAACCAGTTAGAGGAAGAGACCCAGTACTTC

D: -
size: few
V: TRBV7-9
J: TRBJ1-2
CDR3: CASSERQGNYGYTF
DNA: TGTGCCAGCAGCGAGCGGCAGGGGAACTATGGCTACACCTTC

D: -
size: -
V: TRBV5-1
J: TRBJ2-5
CDR3: CASSLQVRGTQYF
DNA: TGCGCCAGCAGCTTGCAGGTTAGGGGGACCCAGTACTTC

D: TRBD1
size: -
V: TRBV6-5
J: TRBJ1-5
CDR3: CASMQGGSNQPQHF
DNA: TGTGCCAGCATGCAGGGGGGCAGCAATCAGCCCCAGCATTTT

D: TRBD2
size: -
V: TRBV2
J: TRBJ2-2
CDR3: CASRGTSFVTGELFF
DNA: TGTGCCAGCAGAGGGACTAGCTTTGTCACCGGGGAGCTGTTTTTT

D: TRBD1
size: -
V: TRBV5-4
J: TRBJ2-7
CDR3: CASSPDAGTGSYEQYF
DNA: TGTGCCAGCAGCCCAGACGCCGGGACAGGCTCCTACGAGCAGTACTTC

D: TRBD2
size: -
V: TRBV19
J: TRBJ2-1
CDR3: CASSVRDYLNNEQFF
DNA: TGTGCCAGTAGTGTGCGGGACTACCTTAACAATGAGCAGTTCTTC

D: TRBD1
size: -
V: TRBV10-3
J: TRBJ1-1
CDR3: CAIRGQGEAEAFF
DNA: TGTGCCATCAGAGGACAGGGGGAGGCTGAAGCTTTCTTT

D: -
size: -
V: TRBV9
J: TRBJ1-2
CDR3: CASSVDQGSGGYTF
DNA: TGTGCCAGCAGCGTAGACCAGGGAAGTGGTGGCTACACCTTC